The source of this T cell receptor (beta chain) is a study of blood T cell repertoires in COVID-19. Overall study: Acute-phase and convalescent COVID-19 samples originated in the United States, Italy and Spain. Sample material is recorded as cDNA or gDNA derived from T cells, B-cell-depleted T cells, or PBMCs.

Trimming pared 3 bases from V and 8 bases from J, leaving 17 bases between. CDR1 is SGHTA, CDR2 FQGNSA, per germline. This CDR3 region has 15 residues. Authors' data handling: Amplified reference gene primers provided the basis for estimating nucleated cell counts. Clones were sequenced by immunoSEQ multiplex PCR, and TCRdb holds only the in-frame ones, with some missing. Clone size and V and J calls were adopted from that table, with D and trimming inferred from the DNA. Of a few hundred thousand clones listed, 75% to 90% are singletons. This sequence joins TRBV7-2 and TRBJ2-1, with a weak D call TRBD1 (6 bases). The sequencing sample was made of peripheral blood. The sequence was collected from a woman aged 35 to 49 who had recovered from COVID-19. CDR3 sequence (DNA): TGTGCCAGCAGCTTCACGATCATAACAGGGCATGAGCAGTTCTTC. Protein sequence: CASSFTIITGHEQFF.